The next 20 T cell receptor beta chains were all read from a single sample in a study of blood T cell repertoires in COVID-19. TCRdb's copy holds only in-frame clones and misses some; the assay was immunoSEQ multiplex PCR. The profile shows 150,000 to 200,000 clones, around 86% of them singletons. Sequencing used PBMCs or T cells enriched from blood (not recorded which). Source of these receptors: a middle-aged woman in a cohort exposed to, infected with or recovered from COVID-19 (not recorded which).

The chain couples TRBV5-1 to TRBJ1-4, with TRBD1 as a possible D gene (6 bases). V lost 0 bases, J lost 8 bases, and 11 bases lay in between. The germline V gene has CDR1 SGHRS and CDR2 YFSETQ. The CDR3 runs to 14 residues. The CDR3 sequence: CASSLEAGQEKLFF. The DNA of the CDR3 is TGCGCCAGCAGCTTGGAAGCGGGACAAGAAAAACTGTTTTTT. Using reference TRBV5-1 and TRBJ1-4 for the parts outside the CDR3, the full variable domain is KAGVTQTPRYLIKTRGQQVTLSCSPISGHRSVSWYQQTPGQGLQFLFEYFSETQRNKGNFPGRFSGRQFSNSRSEMNVSTLELGDSALYLCASSLEAGQEKLFFGSGTQLSVL.

In this sample, this clone turned up many times. J is TRBJ2-1 and V is TRBV6-4; 11 bases fit TRBD2. J was trimmed by 5 bases and V by 4 bases; bases with no gene match: 4. The germline CDR1 and CDR2 sequences are MRHNA and SNTAGT. This CDR3 comprises 15 residues. The CDR3 coding sequence is TGTGCCAGCAGTGTAGCGGGGGGGCAGAACAATGAGCAGTTCTTC. Translating gives CASSVAGGQNNEQFF.

A few counts support this clone. The J gene is TRBJ1-1, the V gene TRBV27; D possibly corresponds to TRBD1 (5 bases). Germline V gene lookup returns CDR1 MNHEY and CDR2 SMNVEV (reference sequence). There are 16 residues in the CDR3. The V end lost 3 bases, the J end lost 0 bases, and 14 bases lay between the germline ends. CDR3 nucleotide sequence: TGTGCCAGCAGTTTCGGGACCGGGGGGTTGAACACTGAAGCTTTCTTT. This gives the protein CASSFGTGGLNTEAFF.

The chain employs TRBV11-2 and TRBJ1-1, with no clear D. The CDR3 totals 16 residues. The V end lost 1 base, the J end lost 0 bases, and 12 bases lay between the germline ends. From germline, CDR1 is SGHAT and CDR2 FQNNGV. The CDR3 DNA reads as TGTGCCAGCAGCTTAGGTGACGGACTTATGAACACTGAAGCTTTCTTT. Protein product: CASSLGDGLMNTEAFF. Using reference TRBV11-2 and TRBJ1-1 for the parts outside the CDR3, the full variable domain is EAGVAQSPRYKIIEKRQSVAFWCNPISGHATLYWYQQILGQGPKLLIQFQNNGVVDDSQLPKDRFSAERLKGVDSTLKIQPAKLEDSAVYLCASSLGDGLMNTEAFFGQGTRLTVV.

Only one count was recorded for this clone. The rearrangement joins TRBV11-2 to TRBJ1-1; 10 bases map to TRBD1. The germline V gene has CDR1 SGHAT and CDR2 FQNNGV. The V segment lost 5 bases and the J segment 4 bases; nucleotides outside the gene matches: 10. The CDR3 spans 16 residues. The DNA for the CDR3 is TGTGCCAGCAGCCTAGCGGGACAGGGGTTGGGCACTGAAGCTTTCTTT. Protein sequence: CASSLAGQGLGTEAFF.

V usage is TRBV30 and J usage is TRBJ2-3; weak D call: TRBD2 (7 bases). CDR3 size: 15 residues. Trimming removed 0 bases at V and 5 bases at J, with 15 bases between. Germline V gives CDR1 GTSNPN, CDR2 SVGIG (reference sequence). The CDR3 loop reads CAWSVPWGGRDTQYF. CDR3 in DNA: TGTGCCTGGAGTGTACCGTGGGGGGGCAGAGATACGCAGTATTTT.

The rearrangement joins TRBV9 to TRBJ1-4; tentatively, D is TRBD1 (6 bases). CDR1 is SGDLS, CDR2 YYNGEE, per germline. V was cut by 4 bases and J by 4 bases, with 14 bases left in between. This CDR3 spans 15 amino acids. CDR3 residues: CASSSEDRFNEKLFF. The CDR3 DNA is TGTGCCAGCAGCTCGGAGGACAGATTTAATGAAAAACTGTTTTTT.

V usage is TRBV4-2 and J usage is TRBJ2-1; 8 nucleotides agree with TRBD2. This CDR3 is 14 amino acids long. Germline loops: CDR1 LGHNA, CDR2 YNFKEQ. With 4 bases clipped from V and 9 bases from J, the junction kept 8 bases outside the gene matches. CDR3 region: CASSPRTSLGEQFF. As DNA, the CDR3 is TGTGCCAGCAGCCCCAGGACTAGCCTGGGTGAGCAGTTCTTC.

For this clone: Without the conserved terminal phenylalanine or tryptophan, this CDR3 likely stems from a read error. It is unclear where the CDR3 begins or ends on the DNA, so no DNA is shown, and the CDR3 is as TCRdb lists it. The chain uses TRBV5-1 and TRBJ1-2. Germline V gene lookup returns CDR1 SGHRS and CDR2 YFSETQ. The CDR3 is 13 amino acids in total, end residues counted. CDR3 sequence: CASSLEPQTLAQI.

The J gene is TRBJ1-2, the V gene TRBV20-1; D is uncertain. With 3 bases removed from V and 9 bases from J, the gap between germline ends came to 17 bases. The length of the CDR3 is 13 residues. Germline values: CDR1 DFQATT, CDR2 SNEGSKA (reference sequence). CDR3 nucleotides: TGCAGTGCTAGTTATGCGGAAGGTGTACGCTACACCTTC. Encoded protein: CSASYAEGVRYTF.

The chain uses TRBV10-2 and TRBJ1-1; D call uncertain. Germline V gene sequence: CDR1 WSHSY, CDR2 SAAADI. Trimming cost V 0 bases and J 0 bases, with 8 bases left between them. The length of the CDR3 is 15 residues. The CDR3: CASSESPYMNTEAFF. The DNA of the CDR3 is TGCGCCAGCAGTGAGTCGCCATACATGAACACTGAAGCTTTCTTT.

This rearrangement joins TRBV5-5 to TRBJ2-7; D call uncertain. Deletions cut 0 bases from V and 0 bases from J, with 16 bases between. Germline-derived CDR1 and CDR2 are SGHKS and YYEKEE (reference sequence). The CDR3 consists of 17 residues. CDR3 sequence reads: CASSLGLRAPVSYEQYF. In DNA form, the CDR3 reads TGTGCCAGCAGCTTGGGGTTACGTGCGCCGGTCTCCTACGAGCAGTACTTC. Variable domain in full (rest from reference TRBV5-5 and TRBJ2-7): DAGVTQSPTHLIKTRGQQVTLRCSPISGHKSVSWYQQVLGQGPQFIFQYYEKEERGRGNFPDRFSARQFPNYSSELNVNALLLGDSALYLCASSLGLRAPVSYEQYFGPGTRLTVT.

Details on this clone: The same CDR3 arises from other DNA sequences in this sample as well. J is TRBJ1-1 and V is TRBV5-1; D unresolved. This CDR3 comprises 14 residues. V was clipped by 0 bases and J by 1 base, with 7 bases between them. Germline CDR1 is SGHRS and CDR2 is YFSETQ. CDR3 DNA sequence: TGCGCCAGCAGCTTGGCCCCGGGGAACACTGAAGCTTTCTTT. Amino acid sequence: CASSLAPGNTEAFF.

This sequence joins TRBV4-3 and TRBJ2-3; tentatively, D is TRBD1 (6 bases). This CDR3 spans 16 amino acids. V lost 2 bases to trimming and J lost 2 bases, with 14 bases between them. Per germline, CDR1 LGHNA and CDR2 YSLEER. CDR3 in DNA: TGCGCCAGCAGCCAAAAGCCGGGACACAACACAGATACGCAGTATTTT. Its translation: CASSQKPGHNTDTQYF.

This chain links TRBV2 with TRBJ2-7, with 8 nucleotides matching TRBD1. The V gene end was trimmed by 5 bases and the J gene end by 0 bases; junction bases not matched to a gene: 3. Germline V gene data show CDR1 as SNHLY and CDR2 as FYNNEI. This CDR3 has 14 residues. The CDR3 sequence: CASSRDRFSYEQYF. Written as DNA, the CDR3 is TGTGCCAGCAGTCGGGACAGGTTCTCCTACGAGCAGTACTTC. Full variable domain (remainder filled in from reference TRBV2 and TRBJ2-7): EPEVTQTPSHQVTQMGQEVILRCVPISNHLYFYWYRQILGQKVEFLVSFYNNEISEKSEIFDDQFSVERPDGSNFTLKIRSTKLEDSAMYFCASSRDRFSYEQYFGPGTRLTVT.

This chain joins TRBV7-9 and TRBJ2-2, with TRBD2 matching 8 bases. With 6 bases clipped from V and 4 bases from J, the junction kept 10 bases outside the gene matches. Per germline, CDR1 SEHNR and CDR2 FQNEAQ (reference sequence). CDR3 length: 16 residues. The CDR3 bases are TGTGCCAGCAGAACGCCGGGACTAGGCGGCACCGGGGAGCTGTTTTTT. Encoded protein: CASRTPGLGGTGELFF.

This chain joins TRBV2 and TRBJ1-1, with D possibly matching TRBD1 (6 bases). The V end was cut by 5 bases, the J end by 2 bases, with 12 bases between. The V gene's germline CDR1 is SNHLY and CDR2 FYNNEI. The length of the CDR3 is 14 residues. The CDR3 protein is CASSSQGQNTEAFF. The CDR3, as DNA: TGTGCCAGCAGTAGCCAGGGACAAAACACTGAAGCTTTCTTT. The whole variable domain, remainder taken from reference TRBV2 and TRBJ1-1, is EPEVTQTPSHQVTQMGQEVILRCVPISNHLYFYWYRQILGQKVEFLVSFYNNEISEKSEIFDDQFSVERPDGSNFTLKIRSTKLEDSAMYFCASSSQGQNTEAFFGQGTRLTVV.

CDR3 loop: CASSYRVANTEAFF. CDR3 sequence (DNA): TGTGCCAGCAGTTACAGGGTTGCGAACACTGAAGCTTTCTTT. This chain uses TRBV28 with TRBJ1-1; D may be TRBD1 (6 bases). The CDR3 length is 14 residues. V lost 4 bases to trimming and J lost 1 base, with 10 bases between them. From germline, CDR1 is MDHEN and CDR2 SYDVKM.

The gene calls are TRBV6-5 and TRBJ1-2, with 10 bases that match TRBD1. CDR1 and CDR2 (germline): MNHEY, SVGAGI. With V trimmed by 4 bases and J by 7 bases, 3 bases remained unmatched. This CDR3 contains 13 residues. The CDR3 DNA reads TGTGCCAGCAGTTGGGACAGGGGAACTGGCTACACCTTC. Translated: CASSWDRGTGYTF.

This clone was picked up a small number of times. The V and J genes are TRBV25-1 and TRBJ1-2; perhaps TRBD1 as D (5 bases). V was cut by 6 bases and J by 1 base, with 18 bases left in between. Germline CDR1 and CDR2: MGHDK and SYGVNS. The CDR3 consists of 16 residues. The CDR3 protein is CASSPPGGTFNYGYTF. The CDR3 bases are TGTGCCAGCAGCCCCCCGGGGGGAACGTTTAACTATGGCTACACCTTC.